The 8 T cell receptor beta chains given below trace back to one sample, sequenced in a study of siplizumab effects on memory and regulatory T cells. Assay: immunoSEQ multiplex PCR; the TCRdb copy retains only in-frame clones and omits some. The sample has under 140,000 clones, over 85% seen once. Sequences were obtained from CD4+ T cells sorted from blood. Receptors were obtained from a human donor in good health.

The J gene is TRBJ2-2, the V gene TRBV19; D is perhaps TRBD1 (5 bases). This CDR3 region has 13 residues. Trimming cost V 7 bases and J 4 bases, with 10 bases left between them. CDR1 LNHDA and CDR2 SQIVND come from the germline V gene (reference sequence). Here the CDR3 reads CASTRDPTGELFF. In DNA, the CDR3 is TGTGCCAGTACCAGGGATCCCACCGGGGAGCTGTTTTTT.

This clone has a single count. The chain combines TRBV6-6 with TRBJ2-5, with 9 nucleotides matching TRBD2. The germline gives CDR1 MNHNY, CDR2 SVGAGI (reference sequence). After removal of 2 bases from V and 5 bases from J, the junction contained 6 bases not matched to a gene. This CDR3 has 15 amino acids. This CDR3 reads CASSYPSGTVETQYF. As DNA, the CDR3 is TGTGCCAGCAGTTACCCTAGCGGGACAGTGGAGACCCAGTACTTC.

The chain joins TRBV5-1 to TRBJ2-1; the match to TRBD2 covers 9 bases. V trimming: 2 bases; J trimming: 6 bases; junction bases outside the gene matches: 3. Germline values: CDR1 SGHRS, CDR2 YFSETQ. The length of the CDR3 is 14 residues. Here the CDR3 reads CASSFGTSPNEQFF. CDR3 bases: TGCGCCAGCAGCTTCGGGACTAGCCCCAATGAGCAGTTCTTC.

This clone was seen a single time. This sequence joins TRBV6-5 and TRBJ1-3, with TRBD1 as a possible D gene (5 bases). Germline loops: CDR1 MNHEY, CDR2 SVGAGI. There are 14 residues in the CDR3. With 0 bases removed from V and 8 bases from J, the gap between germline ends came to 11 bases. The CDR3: CASSYSLQGDTIYF. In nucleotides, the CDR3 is TGTGCCAGCAGTTACTCGCTCCAGGGAGACACCATATATTTT.

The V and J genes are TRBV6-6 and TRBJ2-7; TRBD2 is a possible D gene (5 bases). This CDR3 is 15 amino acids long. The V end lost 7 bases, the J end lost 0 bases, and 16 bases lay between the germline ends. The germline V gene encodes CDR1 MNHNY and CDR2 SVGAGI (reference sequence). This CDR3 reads CASTSPDLSSYEQYF. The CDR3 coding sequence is TGTGCCAGCACCTCCCCGGACTTGAGCTCCTACGAGCAGTACTTC.

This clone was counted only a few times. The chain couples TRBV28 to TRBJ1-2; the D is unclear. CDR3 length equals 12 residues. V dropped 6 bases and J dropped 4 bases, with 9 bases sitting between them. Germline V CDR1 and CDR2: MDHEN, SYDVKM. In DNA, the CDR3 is TGTGCCAGCAGCCCTGAGCCCTATGGCTACACCTTC. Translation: CASSPEPYGYTF.

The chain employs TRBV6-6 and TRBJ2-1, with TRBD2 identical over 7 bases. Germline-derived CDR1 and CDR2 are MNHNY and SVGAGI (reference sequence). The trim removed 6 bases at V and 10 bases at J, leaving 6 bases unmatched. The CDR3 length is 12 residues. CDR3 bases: TGTGCCAGCAGCCCCGGGACTACGGAGCAGTTCTTC. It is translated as CASSPGTTEQFF.

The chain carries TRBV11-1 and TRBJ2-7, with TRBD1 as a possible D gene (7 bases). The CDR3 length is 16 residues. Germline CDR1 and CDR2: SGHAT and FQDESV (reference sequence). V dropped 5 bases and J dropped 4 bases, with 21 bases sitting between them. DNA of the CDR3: TGTGCCAGCAGCCCAGGAGGGGGCGAGATTATATACGAGCAGTACTTC. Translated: CASSPGGGEIIYEQYF.